Here is one TCR beta chain with its context. This clonotype was seen repeatedly, ten times or more. Its antigen remains unidentified. Qualities for individual bases were not recorded, and no much larger clone is one base off. The CDR3 has 18 amino acids, counting the end cysteine and phenylalanine. Only the CDR3 DNA stays, 54 bases, in frame from base 1. V is pruned by 2 bases and J by 4 bases, leaving 14 bases of the junction without a gene match. The germline V gene specifies SGHVS as CDR1 and FNYEAQ as CDR2. Libraries were prepared through 5' RACE. Sequencing relied on an Illumina HiSeq 2500. A second PCR of roughly 7 to 11 cycles was performed with a sample-barcoded 5' primer and a J-beta primer mix. A unique molecular identifier was introduced onto each TCR beta cDNA molecule by a template-switch 5' adaptor carrying 12 random nucleotides. At least 2.5 million CDR3-containing paired-end reads were obtained from each sample. All of the RNA was converted into first-strand cDNA using the Mint cDNA synthesis kit, with a TRBC-specific oligonucleotide serving as the primer. All cDNA was treated with uracil-DNA glycosylase and then went through a first 18-cycle PCR with the universal primers M1SS and BC2_uni_R. On the study's bioinformatics: For normalization, 1 million high-quality reads, each with a distinct molecular identifier, were randomly selected from each sample. Reads sharing molecular identifiers were discarded rather than binned into consensus sequences. MiTCR, run with a Q25 quality threshold and the strictest error-elimination algorithm, handled CDR3 identification, clonotype clustering and error correction. A nonparametric unseen species model using Euler transformation provided a lower-bound estimate of total TCR beta diversity. TCRdb trimmed the raw reads at Q25, called clones with MiXCR and kept productive beta chains. Every entry covers one CDR3 protein and lists the most common genes and DNA from its rows. What appears here as the V and J calls and clone size reflects TCRdb's work, not the paper's. This sample has about 930,000 distinct CDR3 sequences in its table, and roughly 28% of those were observed once. 9.5% to 13% of the sample is in the top ten clones.

Systemically healthy Caucasian individuals from Russia, about 38 in total and aged roughly 6 to 95 years, were included as donors. Each donor gave around 9.9 milliliters of peripheral blood, collected into EDTA-treated Vacutainer tubes. Ficoll-Paque density-gradient centrifugation was used to isolate PBMCs, with at least 7 million obtained per sample. Total RNA was extracted from PBMCs with Trizol reagent, with at least 5 micrograms obtained per sample. For every donor, an aliquot of PBMCs went through flow cytometry to measure the percentages of naive CD45RAhigh/CD27high T cells. This sample stems from a study of blood T cells in healthy people across ages (dated by TCRdb to the mid-2010s). Background on the whole study: In model experiments, roughly one uniquely barcoded TCR beta cDNA molecule per two T cells was captured by template switching. Four age groups were formed from the donors: young (average approximately 16 years), middle-aged (roughly 38), aged (62) and long-lived (approximately 78). The study analyzed two additional independent replicas of 1 million unique cDNA reads from the same blood draw for two donors, one aged 18 to 30 and one aged 80 or older. Age-related changes in TCR beta repertoire diversity were measured in the study by deep sequencing normalized with unique cDNA molecular identifiers.

Findings and caveats that apply to the study as a whole: Observed TCR beta diversity correlated strongly with the percentage of naive T cells measured by flow cytometry. As age increased, observed TCR beta diversity per million T cells dropped in a roughly linear way, and a significant reduction was already evident by age about 40. Because profiling used bulk unsorted PBMCs, naive and antigen-experienced compartments could not be compared conclusively. Donor CMV infection status was unknown, potentially confounding age-related changes in expanded clonotypes. Compared with the aged group, the long-lived group had more naive CD4+ T cells, fewer expanded clones and increased TCR diversity, suggesting age selection. Total diversity estimates from one million sequenced T cells were considered lower bounds and underestimates.

These data are also associated with another study on T cells of mothers and their children. As noted in the second study: Donors were nine systemically healthy Caucasian individuals: three mothers and their six children. cDNA synthesis consumed the entire amount of extracted RNA, loaded at around 1.5 ug RNA in each 15 ul reaction. In the second PCR, the M1S primer introduced both the sample barcodes and 2-4 random nucleotides. Over 9.5 million TCR beta CDR3 reads were obtained for each mother, and 3 million to 3.5 million reads were obtained for each child. In both related and unrelated pairs, thymic selection shapes the output of TCR recombination in a similar way, with inherited differences having only a minor effect. Normalized repertoire overlap was always found to be slightly, but never significantly, higher in related mother-child pairs than in unrelated mother-child pairs. With a sensitivity of about 100 clones per million clonotypes, no persistent microchimeric T cell clones were detected. To look for features that set related mother-child pairs apart from unrelated individuals, the researchers ran deep NGS to compare the TCR beta repertoires of mothers and children. The mean age was 40 +/- 4 years for the mothers and around 10 +/- 4 years for the children. After adapter ligation with NEBNext reagents, the libraries were sequenced on Illumina HiSeq 2000 with 100+100 nt paired-end reads. To prevent cross-contamination, the mother and child libraries were prepared one month apart and sequenced in separate runs. For each donor, somewhere between roughly 450,000 and 2,000,000 distinct TCR beta clonotypes were identified. Naive TCR beta clonotypes were estimated from low-frequency clonotypes matched to each donor's FACS-determined naive share, without sorting.

This receptor was identified in a woman between 40 and 55 years old in good health. The rearrangement combines TRBV7-6 with TRBJ2-5; 9 junctional bases match TRBD2. Sequenced material: blood. The nucleotide sequence is given as TGTGCCAGCAGCTTAAGAGCGGGGGGCGGCTTTAAAGGAGAGACCCAGTACTTC. Its protein is CASSLRAGGGFKGETQYF. The entire variable domain, with the stretches around the CDR3 drawn from the reference TRBV7-6 and TRBJ2-5 proteins, is GAGVSQSPRYKVTKRGQDVALRCDPISGHVSLYWYRQALGQGPEFLTYFNYEAQQDKSGLPNDRFSAERPEGSISTLTIQRTEQRDSAMYRCASSLRAGGGFKGETQYFGPGTRLLVL.